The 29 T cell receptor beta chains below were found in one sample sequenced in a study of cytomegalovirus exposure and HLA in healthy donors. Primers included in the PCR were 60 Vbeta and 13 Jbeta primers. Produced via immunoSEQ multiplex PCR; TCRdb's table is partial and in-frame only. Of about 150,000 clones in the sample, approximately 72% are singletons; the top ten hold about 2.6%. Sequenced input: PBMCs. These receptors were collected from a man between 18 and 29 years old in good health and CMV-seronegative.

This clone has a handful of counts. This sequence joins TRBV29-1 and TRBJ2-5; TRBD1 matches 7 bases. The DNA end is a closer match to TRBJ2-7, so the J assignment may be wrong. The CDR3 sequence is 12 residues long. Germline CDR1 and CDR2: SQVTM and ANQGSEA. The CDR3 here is CSVQLTGDEQYF. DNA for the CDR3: TGCAGCGTTCAGCTCACAGGGGACGAGCAGTACTTC.

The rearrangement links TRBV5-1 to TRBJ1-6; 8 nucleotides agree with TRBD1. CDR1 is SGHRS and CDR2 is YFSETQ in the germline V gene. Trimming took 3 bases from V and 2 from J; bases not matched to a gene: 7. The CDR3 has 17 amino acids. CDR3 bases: TGCGCCAGCAGCTGGGGCGGACAGGGCGCCTATAATTCACCCCTCCACTTT. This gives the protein CASSWGGQGAYNSPLHF.

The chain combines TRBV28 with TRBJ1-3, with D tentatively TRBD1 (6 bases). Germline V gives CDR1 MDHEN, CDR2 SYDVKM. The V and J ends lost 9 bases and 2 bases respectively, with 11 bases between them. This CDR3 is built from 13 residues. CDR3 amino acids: CASGTPTGNTIYF. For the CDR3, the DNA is TGTGCCAGTGGGACACCCACTGGAAACACCATATATTTT.

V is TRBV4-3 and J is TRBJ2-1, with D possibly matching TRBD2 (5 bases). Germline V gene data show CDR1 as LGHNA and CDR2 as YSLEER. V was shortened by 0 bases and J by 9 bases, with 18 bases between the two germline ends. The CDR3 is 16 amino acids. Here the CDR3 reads CASSQESGIRVVEQFF. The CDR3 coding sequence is TGCGCCAGCAGCCAAGAGTCGGGGATCCGGGTGGTTGAGCAGTTCTTC.

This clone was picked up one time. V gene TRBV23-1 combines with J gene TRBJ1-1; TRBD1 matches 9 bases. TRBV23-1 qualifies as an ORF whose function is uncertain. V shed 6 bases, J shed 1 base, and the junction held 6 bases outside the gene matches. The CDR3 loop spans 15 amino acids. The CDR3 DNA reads TGCGCCAGCAGACAGGGGGCCGTAGAGAACACTGAAGCTTTCTTT. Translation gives CASRQGAVENTEAFF.

This CDR3 is CASSTPTVNTEAFF. The CDR3 DNA reads TGTGCCAGCAGCACACCGACAGTGAACACTGAAGCTTTCTTT. The chain recombines TRBV5-4 with TRBJ1-1, with D maybe TRBD1 (5 bases). V lost 4 bases and J lost 0, with 10 bases in between. Germline CDR1 and CDR2: SGHNT and YYREEE (reference sequence). The CDR3 is 14 residues long. The whole variable domain, filled in from reference TRBV5-4 and TRBJ1-1, reads ETGVTQSPTHLIKTRGQQVTLRCSSQSGHNTVSWYQQALGQGPQFIFQYYREEENGRGNFPPRFSGLQFPNYSSELNVNALELDDSALYLCASSTPTVNTEAFFGQGTRLTVV.

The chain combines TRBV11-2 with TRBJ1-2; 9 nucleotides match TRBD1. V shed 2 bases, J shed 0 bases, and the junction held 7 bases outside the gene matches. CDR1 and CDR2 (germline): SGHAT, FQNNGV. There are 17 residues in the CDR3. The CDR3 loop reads CASSLTGGPYSNYGYTF. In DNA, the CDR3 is TGTGCCAGCAGCTTAACAGGGGGCCCTTATTCTAACTATGGCTACACCTTC.

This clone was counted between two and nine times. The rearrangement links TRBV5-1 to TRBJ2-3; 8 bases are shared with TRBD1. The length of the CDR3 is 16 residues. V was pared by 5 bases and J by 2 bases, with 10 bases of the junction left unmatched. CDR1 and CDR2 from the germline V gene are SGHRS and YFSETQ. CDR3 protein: CASSPGTGSSTDTQYF. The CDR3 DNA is TGCGCCAGCAGTCCCGGGACAGGATCTTCCACAGATACGCAGTATTTT.

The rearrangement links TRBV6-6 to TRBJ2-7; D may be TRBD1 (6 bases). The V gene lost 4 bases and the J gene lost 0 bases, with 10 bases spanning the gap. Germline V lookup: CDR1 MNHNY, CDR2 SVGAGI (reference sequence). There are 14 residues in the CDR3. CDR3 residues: CASSSTGSSYEQYV. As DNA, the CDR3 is TGTGCCAGCAGTTCCACAGGGTCCTCCTACGAGCAGTACGTC.

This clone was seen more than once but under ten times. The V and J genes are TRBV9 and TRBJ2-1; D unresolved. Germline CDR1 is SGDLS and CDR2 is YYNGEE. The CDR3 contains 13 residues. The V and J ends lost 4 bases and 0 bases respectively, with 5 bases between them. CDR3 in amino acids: CASSPRSYNEQFF. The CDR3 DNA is TGTGCCAGCAGCCCTCGCTCCTACAATGAGCAGTTCTTC.

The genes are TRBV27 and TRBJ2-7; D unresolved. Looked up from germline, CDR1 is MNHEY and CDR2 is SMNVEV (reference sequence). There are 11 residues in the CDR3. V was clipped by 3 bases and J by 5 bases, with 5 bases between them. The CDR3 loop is CASSFRHEQYF. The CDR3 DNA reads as TGTGCCAGCAGTTTCAGGCACGAGCAGTACTTC.

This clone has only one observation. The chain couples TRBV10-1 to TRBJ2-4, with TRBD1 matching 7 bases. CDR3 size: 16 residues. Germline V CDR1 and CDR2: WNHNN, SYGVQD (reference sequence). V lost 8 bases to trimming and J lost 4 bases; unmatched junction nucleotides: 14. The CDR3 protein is CASSPLKGTVKNIQYF. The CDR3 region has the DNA TGCGCCAGCTCCCCCTTGAAGGGGACAGTGAAAAACATTCAGTACTTC.

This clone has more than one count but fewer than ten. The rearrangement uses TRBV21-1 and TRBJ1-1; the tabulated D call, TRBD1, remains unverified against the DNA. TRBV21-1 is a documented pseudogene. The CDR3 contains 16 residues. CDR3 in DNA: TGTGCCAGCAGCAAAGATTTGAGGACAGGGAACACTGAAGCTTTCTTT. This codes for CASSKDLRTGNTEAFF.

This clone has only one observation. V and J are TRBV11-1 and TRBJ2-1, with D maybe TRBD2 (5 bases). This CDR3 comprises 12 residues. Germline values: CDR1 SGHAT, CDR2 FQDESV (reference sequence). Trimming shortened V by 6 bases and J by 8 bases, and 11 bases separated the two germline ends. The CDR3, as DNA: TGTGCCAGCAGTTCTAGAGGGTATGAGCAGTTCTTC. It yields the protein CASSSRGYEQFF. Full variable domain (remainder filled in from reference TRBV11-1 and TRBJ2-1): EAEVAQSPRYKITEKSQAVAFWCDPISGHATLYWYRQILGQGPELLVQFQDESVVDDSQLPKDRFSAERLKGVDSTLKIQPAELGDSAMYLCASSSRGYEQFFGPGTRLTVL.

CDR3 amino acids: CAWSEEQYQPQHF. The CDR3 bases are TGTGCCTGGAGTGAGGAGCAGTATCAGCCCCAGCATTTT. The chain links TRBV30 to TRBJ1-5; D unresolved. CDR3 length: 13 residues. CDR1 is GTSNPN, CDR2 SVGIG, per germline (reference sequence). V lost 1 base to trimming and J lost 5 bases, with 9 bases between them. The variable domain in full, completed from reference TRBV30 and TRBJ1-5, reads SQTIHQWPATLVQPVGSPLSLECTVEGTSNPNLYWYRQAAGRGLQLLFYSVGIGQISSEVPQNLSASRPQDRQFILSSKKLLLSDSGFYLCAWSEEQYQPQHFGDGTRLSIL.

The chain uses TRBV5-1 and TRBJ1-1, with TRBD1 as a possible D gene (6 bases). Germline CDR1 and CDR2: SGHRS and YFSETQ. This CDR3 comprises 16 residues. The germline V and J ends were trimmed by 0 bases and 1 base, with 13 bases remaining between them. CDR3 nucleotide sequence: TGCGCCAGCAGCTTGGTATGGGGGCGCGAGAACACTGAAGCTTTCTTT. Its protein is CASSLVWGRENTEAFF.

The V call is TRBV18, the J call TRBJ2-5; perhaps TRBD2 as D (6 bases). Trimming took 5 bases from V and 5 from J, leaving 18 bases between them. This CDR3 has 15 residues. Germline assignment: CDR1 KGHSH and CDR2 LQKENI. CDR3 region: CASSTGVSVLETQYF. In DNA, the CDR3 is TGTGCCAGCTCAACGGGGGTTAGCGTGTTGGAGACCCAGTACTTC.

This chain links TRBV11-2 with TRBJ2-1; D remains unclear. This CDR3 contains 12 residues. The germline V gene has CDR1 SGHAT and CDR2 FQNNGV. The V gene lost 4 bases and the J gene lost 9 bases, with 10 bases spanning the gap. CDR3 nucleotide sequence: TGTGCCAGCAGCTCCCTAGTTCTTGAGCAGTTCTTC. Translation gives CASSSLVLEQFF.

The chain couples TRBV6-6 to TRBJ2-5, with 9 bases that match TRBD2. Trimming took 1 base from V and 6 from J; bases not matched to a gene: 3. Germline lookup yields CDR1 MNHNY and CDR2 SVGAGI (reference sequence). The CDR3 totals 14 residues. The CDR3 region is CASSYLASGKTQYF. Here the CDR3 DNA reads TGTGCCAGCAGTTACTTGGCTAGCGGGAAGACCCAGTACTTC.

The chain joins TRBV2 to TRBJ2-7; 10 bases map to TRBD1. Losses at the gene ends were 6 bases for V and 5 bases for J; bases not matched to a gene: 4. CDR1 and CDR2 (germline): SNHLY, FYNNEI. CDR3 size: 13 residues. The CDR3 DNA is TGTGCCAGCAGCGGACAGGGGGACGACGAGCAGTACGTC. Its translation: CASSGQGDDEQYV.

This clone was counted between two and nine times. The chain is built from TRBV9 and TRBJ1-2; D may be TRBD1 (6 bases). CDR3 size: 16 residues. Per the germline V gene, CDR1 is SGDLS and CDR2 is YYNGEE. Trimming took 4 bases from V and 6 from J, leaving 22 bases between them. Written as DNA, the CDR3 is TGTGCCAGCAGCCCTCAACAGGGCTCACCCCCGGATGGCTACACCTTC. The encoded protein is CASSPQQGSPPDGYTF.

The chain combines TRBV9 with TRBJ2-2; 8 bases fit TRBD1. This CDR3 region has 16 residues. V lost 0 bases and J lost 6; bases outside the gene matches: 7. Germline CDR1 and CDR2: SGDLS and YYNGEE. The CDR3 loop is CASSVDTGGIAGELFF. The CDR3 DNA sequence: TGTGCCAGCAGCGTAGATACAGGGGGAATAGCCGGGGAGCTGTTTTTT.

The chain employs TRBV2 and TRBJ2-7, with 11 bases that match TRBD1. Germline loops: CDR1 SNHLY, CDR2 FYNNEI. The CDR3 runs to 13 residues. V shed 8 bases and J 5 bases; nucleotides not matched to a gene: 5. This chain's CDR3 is CASGDRGLHEQYF. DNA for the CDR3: TGTGCCAGCGGGGACAGGGGGTTACACGAGCAGTACTTC.

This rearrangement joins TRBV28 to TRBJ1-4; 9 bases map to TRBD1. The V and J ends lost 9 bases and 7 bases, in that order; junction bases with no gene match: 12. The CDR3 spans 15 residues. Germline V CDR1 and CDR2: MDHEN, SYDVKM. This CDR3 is CASTNSGQGGEKLFF. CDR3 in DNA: TGTGCCAGTACCAACTCGGGACAGGGCGGTGAAAAACTGTTTTTT.

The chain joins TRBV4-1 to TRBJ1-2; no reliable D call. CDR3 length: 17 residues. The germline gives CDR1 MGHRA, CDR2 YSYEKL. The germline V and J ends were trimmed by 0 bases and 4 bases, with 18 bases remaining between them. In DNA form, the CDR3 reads TGCGCCAGCAGCCAAGATAGGCAGGCTATAGCGGGCTATGGCTACACCTTC. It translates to CASSQDRQAIAGYGYTF.

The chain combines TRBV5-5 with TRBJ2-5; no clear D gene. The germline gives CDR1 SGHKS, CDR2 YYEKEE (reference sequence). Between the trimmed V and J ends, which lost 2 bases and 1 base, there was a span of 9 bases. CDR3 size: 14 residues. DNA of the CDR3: TGTGCCAGCAGCTTTCCTCTTATCCAAGAGACCCAGTACTTC. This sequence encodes CASSFPLIQETQYF.

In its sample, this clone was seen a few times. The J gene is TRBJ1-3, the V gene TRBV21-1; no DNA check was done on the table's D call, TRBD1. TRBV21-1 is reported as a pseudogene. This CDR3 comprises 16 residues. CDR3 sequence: CASSKVGPRGQNTIYF. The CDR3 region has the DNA TGTGCCAGCAGCAAAGTTGGTCCCAGGGGCCAGAACACCATATATTTT.

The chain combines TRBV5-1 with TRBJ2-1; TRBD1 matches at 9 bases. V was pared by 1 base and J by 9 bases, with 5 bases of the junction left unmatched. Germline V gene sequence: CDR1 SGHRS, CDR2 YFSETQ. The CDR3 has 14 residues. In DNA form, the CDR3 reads TGCGCCAGCAGCTTGTTTGGGACAGGGACTGAGCAGTTCTTC. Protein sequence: CASSLFGTGTEQFF.

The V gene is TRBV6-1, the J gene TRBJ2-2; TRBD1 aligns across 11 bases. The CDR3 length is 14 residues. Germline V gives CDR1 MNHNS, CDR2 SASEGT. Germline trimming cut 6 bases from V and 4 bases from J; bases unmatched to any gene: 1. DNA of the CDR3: TGTGCCAGCAGGGGGACAGGGGGCACCGGGGAGCTGTTTTTT. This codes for CASRGTGGTGELFF.